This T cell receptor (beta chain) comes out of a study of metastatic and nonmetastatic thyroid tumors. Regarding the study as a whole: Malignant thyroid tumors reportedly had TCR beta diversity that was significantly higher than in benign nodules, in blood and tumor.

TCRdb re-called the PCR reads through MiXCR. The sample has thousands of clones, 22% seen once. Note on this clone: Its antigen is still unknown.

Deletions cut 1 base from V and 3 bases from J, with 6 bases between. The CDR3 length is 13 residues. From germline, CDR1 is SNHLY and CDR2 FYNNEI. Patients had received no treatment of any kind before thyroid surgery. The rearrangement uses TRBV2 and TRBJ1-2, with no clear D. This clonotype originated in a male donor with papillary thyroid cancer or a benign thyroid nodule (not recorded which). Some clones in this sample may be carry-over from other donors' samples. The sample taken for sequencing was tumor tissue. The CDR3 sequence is CASSEGTYYGYTF. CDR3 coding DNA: TGTGCCAGCAGTGAAGGGACGTACTATGGCTACACCTTC.